The clone carrying this TCR beta chain was seen many times. The antigen is not known. This entry belongs to a study of CD8+CD57+ T cells in acquired aplastic anemia. For the study at large: CD4+ and CD8+ cells, once sorted, gave DNA averaging 3.2 ug.

Notes on the study in general: In common between the patients and the controls were some 29 CD8+ CDR3 sequences. Controls did not differ significantly from patients in CD8+ Simpson's diversity.

Patients who underwent sequencing had shown CD8+CD57+ cell expansion by flow cytometry. Severe acquired aplastic anemia was present in every patient. Germline CDR1 SGHTA, CDR2 FQGTGA. V was shortened by 0 bases and J by 2 bases, with 11 bases between the two germline ends. The CDR3 runs 15 residues. Genomic DNA provided the template from which TCR beta VDJ and CDR3 profiles were obtained. TCRdb redid the calling of the reads with MiXCR, one entry per CDR3 protein. The top ten clones hold roughly 53% of a sample with around 210,000 distinct CDR3 sequences, 65% of them seen once. The sequence derives from a human donor with aplastic anemia. The chain has TRBV7-3 and TRBJ2-7; D might be TRBD1 (5 bases). The sample comprised sorted CD4+, CD8+, or CD8+CD57+ T cells (not recorded which) from PBMCs. The CDR3 here is CASSLTPGPTYEQYF. In DNA, the CDR3 is TGTGCCAGCAGCTTAACCCCAGGGCCCACCTACGAGCAGTACTTC. Based on the CDR3 plus reference TRBV7-3 and TRBJ2-7, the full variable domain is GAGVSQTPSNKVTEKGKYVELRCDPISGHTALYWYRQSLGQGPEFLIYFQGTGAADDSGLPNDRFFAVRPEGSVSTLKIQRTERGDSAVYLCASSLTPGPTYEQYFGPGTRLTVT.